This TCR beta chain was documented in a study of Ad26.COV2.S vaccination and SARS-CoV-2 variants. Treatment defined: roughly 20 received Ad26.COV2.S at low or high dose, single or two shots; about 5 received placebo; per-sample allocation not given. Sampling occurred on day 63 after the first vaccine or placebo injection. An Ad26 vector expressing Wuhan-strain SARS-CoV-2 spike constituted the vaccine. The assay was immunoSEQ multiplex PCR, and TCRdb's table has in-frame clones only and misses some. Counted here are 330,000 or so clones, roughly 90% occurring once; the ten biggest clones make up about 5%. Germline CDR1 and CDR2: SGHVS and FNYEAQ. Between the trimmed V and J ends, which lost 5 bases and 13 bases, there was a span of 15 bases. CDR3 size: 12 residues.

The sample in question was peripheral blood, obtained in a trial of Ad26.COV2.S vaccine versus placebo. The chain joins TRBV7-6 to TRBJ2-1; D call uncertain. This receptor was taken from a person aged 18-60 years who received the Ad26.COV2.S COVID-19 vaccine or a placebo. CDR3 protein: CASSHTSRDQFF. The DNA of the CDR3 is TGTGCCAGCAGCCACACCTCTAGAGACCAGTTCTTC.